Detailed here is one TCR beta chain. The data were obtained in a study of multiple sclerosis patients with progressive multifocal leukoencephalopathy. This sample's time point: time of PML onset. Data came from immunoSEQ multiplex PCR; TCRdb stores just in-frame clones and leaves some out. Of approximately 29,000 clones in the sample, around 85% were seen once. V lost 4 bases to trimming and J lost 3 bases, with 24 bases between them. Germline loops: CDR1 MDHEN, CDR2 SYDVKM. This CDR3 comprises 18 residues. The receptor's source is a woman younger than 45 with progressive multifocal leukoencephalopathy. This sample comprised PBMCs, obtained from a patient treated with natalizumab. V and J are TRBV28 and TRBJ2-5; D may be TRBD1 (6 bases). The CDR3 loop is CASSSDSVRSGYKETQYF. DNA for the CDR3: TGTGCCAGCAGTTCGGACAGTGTGAGATCTGGGTATAAAGAGACCCAGTACTTC.